This T cell receptor beta chain was profiled in a study of regulatory T cells in long-lasting Graves disease. Libraries of TCR beta came from iRepertoire HTBI primers plus Arm-PCR of CDR3 regions. TCRdb processed the multiplex PCR reads anew with MiXCR; each CDR3 protein has one entry. The sample holds some 450,000 distinct CDR3 sequences, less than 20% seen once. CDR1 is KGHDR, CDR2 SFDVKD, per germline. The V and J ends lost 4 bases and 0 bases respectively, with 11 bases between them. This CDR3 spans 15 amino acids. This clonotype was picked up many times. Time point defined: newly diagnosed GD, antithyroid drugs for less than 3 months. PBMC RNA was the source of the TCR library. These records were also assigned to another study, of T cells in Graves' hyperthyroidism and ophthalmopathy. This second study says: With the HTBI primer set, the TCR CDR3 went through a first round of RT-PCR.

The sequences come from peripheral blood mononuclear cells (PBMCs), collected at new diagnosis, from a patient treated with antithyroid drugs. The TCR originated in a woman aged 25-40 years with Graves disease. The V gene is TRBV24-1, the J gene TRBJ1-2; the D gene is possibly TRBD1 (6 bases). CDR3 nucleotides: TGTGCCACCAGTGACGCGACAGGCTCTAACTATGGCTACACCTTC. Amino acids: CATSDATGSNYGYTF.